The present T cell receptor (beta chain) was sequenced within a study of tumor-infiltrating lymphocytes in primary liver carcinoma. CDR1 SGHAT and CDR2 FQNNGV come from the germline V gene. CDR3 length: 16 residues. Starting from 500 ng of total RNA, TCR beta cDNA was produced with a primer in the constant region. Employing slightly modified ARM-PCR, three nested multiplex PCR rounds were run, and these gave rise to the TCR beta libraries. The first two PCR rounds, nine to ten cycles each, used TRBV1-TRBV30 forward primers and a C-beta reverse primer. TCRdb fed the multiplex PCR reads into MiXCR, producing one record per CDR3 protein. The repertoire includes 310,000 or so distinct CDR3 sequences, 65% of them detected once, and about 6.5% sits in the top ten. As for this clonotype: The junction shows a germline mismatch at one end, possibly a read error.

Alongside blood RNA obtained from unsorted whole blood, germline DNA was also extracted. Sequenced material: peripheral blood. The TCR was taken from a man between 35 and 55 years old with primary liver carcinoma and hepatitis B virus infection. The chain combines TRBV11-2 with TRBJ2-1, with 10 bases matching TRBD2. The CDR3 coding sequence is TGTGCCAATAGCTTACTTCCTAGCGGGAGTAACAATGAGCAGTCCTTC. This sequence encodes CANSLLPSGSNNEQSF.